This T cell receptor beta chain came from a study of blood T cells in healthy people across ages. J lost 11 bases, V lost 4 bases, and 9 bases had no gene match. Germline CDR1 is SGHTA and CDR2 is FQGNSA. The CDR3 has 13 amino acids. A second roughly 6 to 11 cycle PCR used barcoded and J-beta primers. TCRdb re-analysed the 5' RACE reads in MiXCR, keeping a single row per CDR3 protein. The sample consists of around 900,000 distinct CDR3 sequences, 29% of them appearing once. This clonotype occurred a few times. In each sample, at least 6.5 million PBMCs were isolated. The sample consisted of blood. The receptor comes from a woman older than 75 in good health. This rearrangement joins TRBV7-2 to TRBJ1-1; TRBD1 matches at 8 bases. The CDR3 region is CASSYGQGFPAFF. The CDR3 nucleotides read TGTGCCAGCAGCTACGGACAGGGATTCCCCGCTTTCTTT.